This T cell receptor (beta chain) originates from a study of siplizumab effects on memory and regulatory T cells. Overall study findings and caveats: Roughly 80-97% of proliferating CD4+ or CD8+ clones defied assignment to a naive or memory phenotype. The diversity of naive T cells seemed greater than that of memory cells, and their alloresponse contribution seemed major. Where siplizumab was present, mappable alloreactive CD4+ clones averaged approximately 70% Treg-derived, compared with more than 25% in controls.

For every sample, about 10^5 TCR templates were assayed. Sequencing used immunoSEQ multiplex PCR; TCRdb keeps in-frame clones, though not all of them. The sample lists approximately 84,000 clones; 95% were seen once. Per germline, CDR1 SGHAT and CDR2 FQNNGV. This CDR3 spans 13 amino acids. V lost 4 bases and J lost 0, with 5 bases in between. In the case of this clone: Its antigen is still unknown.

The V call is TRBV11-2, the J call TRBJ2-3; D gene ambiguous. Sequencing was done on a sample of CD8+ T cells sorted from blood. The receptor was isolated from a human donor in good health. CDR3 in amino acids: CASSSASTDTQYF. The DNA of the CDR3 is TGTGCCAGCAGCTCCGCTAGCACAGATACGCAGTATTTT.